A single sample gave rise to the 11 T cell receptor beta chains below, sequenced in a study of CD8+CD57+ T cells in acquired aplastic anemia. TCR beta VDJ and CDR3 were profiled, and genomic DNA was the template. TCRdb redid the calling of the reads with MiXCR, one entry per CDR3 protein. In the table there are over 150,000 distinct CDR3 sequences, 71% of which are singletons. Selection for sequencing was limited to patients who had shown CD8+CD57+ cell expansion by flow cytometry. Sequencing was done on a sample of sorted CD4+, CD8+, or CD8+CD57+ T cells (not recorded which) from PBMCs. These TCRs come from a human donor with aplastic anemia.

This clonotype is a singleton in its sample. An end of the junction differs from the germline gene, which may be a read error. V gene TRBV19 combines with J gene TRBJ2-1; D is possibly TRBD1 or TRBD2 (5 bases each). The CDR3 runs to 14 residues. Germline V gene data show CDR1 as LNHDA and CDR2 as SQIVND (reference sequence). The chain's CDR3 is CASSIPGTHNEQLF. The CDR3 bases are TGTGCCAGTAGTATACCGGGGACCCACAATGAGCAGCTCTTC.

This rearrangement joins TRBV12-3 or TRBV12-4 to TRBJ1-6; D is uncertain. The CDR3 runs 13 residues. V gave up 3 bases and J gave up 5 bases, with 5 bases separating them. The CDR3 reads CASSFQDNSPLHF. The CDR3 DNA reads TGTGCCAGCAGTTTCCAGGATAATTCACCCCTCCACTTT.

As regards this clonotype: Given the absence of the conserved phenylalanine or tryptophan at the CDR3 end, a read error is likely. The limits of the CDR3 on the DNA are not certain, so only TCRdb's listed CDR3 is given. The chain recombines TRBV20-1 with TRBJ2-1; the tabulated D call, TRBD1, remains unverified against the DNA. Ends included, the CDR3 has 13 residues. CDR1 is DFQATT, CDR2 SNEGSKA, per germline (reference sequence). CDR3 protein: CSARDPLGQGVAI.

V gene TRBV7-2 combines with J gene TRBJ2-5; D is undetermined. TRBJ2-7 matches the DNA end more closely, so the J call is doubtful. Per germline, CDR1 SGHTA and CDR2 FQGNSA. CDR3 length: 13 amino acids. In nucleotides, the CDR3 is TGTGCCAGCAGCCTGAGGCTTCGTTTCGAGCAGTACTTC. This encodes CASSLRLRFEQYF.

With respect to this clonotype: A junction end diverges from the germline sequence, so it may reflect a read error. The rearrangement uses TRBV24-1 and TRBJ2-5, with 7 bases aligning to TRBD1. CDR1 KGHDR and CDR2 SFDVKD come from the germline V gene. The length of the CDR3 is 15 residues. The CDR3 region is CATRDGRGLQETQYF. In DNA form, the CDR3 reads TGTGCCACCCGTGACGGTAGGGGGCTCCAAGAGACCCAGTACTTC.

The chain carries TRBV7-3 and TRBJ1-5; D not certain. V was trimmed by 2 bases and J by 7 bases, leaving 9 bases between them. Germline CDR1 reads SGHTA; CDR2 reads FQGTGA. This CDR3 region has 13 residues. The CDR3 coding sequence is TGTGCCAGCAGCTTATCGGAGGTGCAGCCCCAGCATTTT. Encoded protein: CASSLSEVQPQHF. Together with reference TRBV7-3 and TRBJ1-5, the CDR3 gives the full variable domain: GAGVSQTPSNKVTEKGKYVELRCDPISGHTALYWYRQSLGQGPEFLIYFQGTGAADDSGLPNDRFFAVRPEGSVSTLKIQRTERGDSAVYLCASSLSEVQPQHFGDGTRLSIL.

The gene calls are TRBV2 and TRBJ2-4, with D maybe TRBD2 (5 bases). CDR3 size: 15 residues. V lost 4 bases to trimming and J lost 9 bases, with 19 bases between them. Germline V lookup: CDR1 SNHLY, CDR2 FYNNEI. As DNA, the CDR3 is TGTGCCAGCAGTGGGCTCACGGGGAGCCAAGGCATTCAGTACTTC. As protein: CASSGLTGSQGIQYF. Using reference TRBV2 and TRBJ2-4 for the parts outside the CDR3, the full variable domain is EPEVTQTPSHQVTQMGQEVILRCVPISNHLYFYWYRQILGQKVEFLVSFYNNEISEKSEIFDDQFSVERPDGSNFTLKIRSTKLEDSAMYFCASSGLTGSQGIQYFGAGTRLSVL.

The rearrangement uses TRBV19 and TRBJ2-5, with D perhaps matching TRBD2 (6 bases). V shed 5 bases and J shed 4 bases, with 14 bases lying between them. The CDR3 covers 14 residues. In germline, CDR1 is LNHDA, CDR2 SQIVND (reference sequence). The CDR3 protein is CASSLRSGGETQYF. The CDR3 DNA follows: TGTGCCAGTAGTCTGCGATCCGGGGGAGAGACCCAGTACTTC.

This sequence joins TRBV15 and TRBJ2-2; 7 positions match TRBD2. The V segment lost 4 bases and the J segment 5 bases; nucleotides outside the gene matches: 10. CDR3 length equals 16 residues. Germline V gene lookup returns CDR1 LNHNV and CDR2 YYDKDF (reference sequence). The CDR3 DNA reads as TGTGCCACCAGCACCTACCAAGGAGCGGGGACCGGGGAGCTGTTTTTT. This sequence encodes CATSTYQGAGTGELFF.

This clonotype was found many times. V gene TRBV9 combines with J gene TRBJ2-1; D unresolved. V lost 8 bases to trimming and J lost 3 bases, with 9 bases between them. The CDR3 runs 12 residues. CDR1 and CDR2 from the germline V gene are SGDLS and YYNGEE. CDR3: CASGTYYNEQFF. The CDR3, as DNA: TGTGCCAGTGGAACTTACTACAATGAGCAGTTCTTC.

Of note for this clonotype: Relative to the germline gene, one junction end is altered; a read error may explain this. V gene TRBV24-1 combines with J gene TRBJ1-1; D is unclear. Germline V gene lookup returns CDR1 KGHDR and CDR2 SFDVKD. This CDR3 region has 15 residues. CDR3 sequence reads: CATSDGAPTNTEAFF. CDR3 sequence (DNA): TGTGCCACCAGTGATGGAGCCCCCACAAACACTGAAGCTTTTTTT.